This TCR beta chain was identified in a study of cytomegalovirus exposure and HLA in healthy donors. Study-wide points: In an earlier analysis, about 87% or about 30%: the productive usage of most TCR beta V segments.

As for this clone: The antigen is undetermined.

Trimming stripped 2 bases from V and 2 bases from J, with 23 bases between. This CDR3 has 19 residues. Germline assignment: CDR1 PRHDT and CDR2 FYEKMQ (reference sequence). Primers: 60 Vbeta forward and 13 Jbeta reverse. This table comes from immunoSEQ multiplex PCR, and its TCRdb copy is limited to in-frame clones, with some not included. The sample records over 100,000 clones, about 9.4% being singletons. The sequenced material came from PBMCs. This receptor was identified in a man in his forties or fifties in good health and CMV-seropositive. The chain employs TRBV13 and TRBJ2-3, with a possible D match to TRBD1 (5 bases). CDR3 sequence reads: CASSLFNSWAGFITDTQYF. The CDR3 DNA reads as TGTGCCAGCAGCTTATTTAACTCTTGGGCAGGGTTTATCACAGATACGCAGTATTTT.